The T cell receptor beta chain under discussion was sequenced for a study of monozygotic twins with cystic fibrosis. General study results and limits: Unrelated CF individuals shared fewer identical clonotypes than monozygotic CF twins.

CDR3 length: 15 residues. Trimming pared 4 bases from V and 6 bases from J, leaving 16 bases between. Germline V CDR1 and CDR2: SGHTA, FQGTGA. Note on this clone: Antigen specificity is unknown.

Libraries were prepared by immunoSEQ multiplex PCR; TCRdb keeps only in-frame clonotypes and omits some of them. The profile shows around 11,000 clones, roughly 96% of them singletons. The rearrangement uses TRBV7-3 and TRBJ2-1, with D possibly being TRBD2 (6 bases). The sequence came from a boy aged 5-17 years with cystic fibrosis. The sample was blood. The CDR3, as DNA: TGTGCCAGCAGCTCACAGCCCGGGACTTCCAATGAGCAGTTCTTC. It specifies CASSSQPGTSNEQFF.